This TCR beta chain is from a study of blood T cell repertoires in COVID-19. For the study at large: Sources were T cells, B-cell-depleted T cells, or PBMCs; the material itself was cDNA or gDNA.

This CDR3 region has 16 residues. There are many counts of this clone. Original methodology: The authors estimated nucleated cell counts from reference gene primer amplification. TCRdb's table, derived via immunoSEQ multiplex PCR, lists solely in-frame clones and lacks some. The DNA gave D and trimming, while V, J and clone size come from that table. The table lists some 300,000 clones, approximately 86% of them singletons. J is TRBJ2-1 and V is TRBV21-1; the table's D call, TRBD2, has no DNA check behind it. TRBV21-1 is shown as a pseudogene. This receptor was taken from a man between 65 and 85 years old with acute or convalescent COVID-19. Sequenced input: peripheral blood. The CDR3 DNA is TGTGCCAGCAGCAAAGAGGAGACTACCCCCTACAATGAGCAGTTCTTC. This codes for CASSKEETTPYNEQFF.